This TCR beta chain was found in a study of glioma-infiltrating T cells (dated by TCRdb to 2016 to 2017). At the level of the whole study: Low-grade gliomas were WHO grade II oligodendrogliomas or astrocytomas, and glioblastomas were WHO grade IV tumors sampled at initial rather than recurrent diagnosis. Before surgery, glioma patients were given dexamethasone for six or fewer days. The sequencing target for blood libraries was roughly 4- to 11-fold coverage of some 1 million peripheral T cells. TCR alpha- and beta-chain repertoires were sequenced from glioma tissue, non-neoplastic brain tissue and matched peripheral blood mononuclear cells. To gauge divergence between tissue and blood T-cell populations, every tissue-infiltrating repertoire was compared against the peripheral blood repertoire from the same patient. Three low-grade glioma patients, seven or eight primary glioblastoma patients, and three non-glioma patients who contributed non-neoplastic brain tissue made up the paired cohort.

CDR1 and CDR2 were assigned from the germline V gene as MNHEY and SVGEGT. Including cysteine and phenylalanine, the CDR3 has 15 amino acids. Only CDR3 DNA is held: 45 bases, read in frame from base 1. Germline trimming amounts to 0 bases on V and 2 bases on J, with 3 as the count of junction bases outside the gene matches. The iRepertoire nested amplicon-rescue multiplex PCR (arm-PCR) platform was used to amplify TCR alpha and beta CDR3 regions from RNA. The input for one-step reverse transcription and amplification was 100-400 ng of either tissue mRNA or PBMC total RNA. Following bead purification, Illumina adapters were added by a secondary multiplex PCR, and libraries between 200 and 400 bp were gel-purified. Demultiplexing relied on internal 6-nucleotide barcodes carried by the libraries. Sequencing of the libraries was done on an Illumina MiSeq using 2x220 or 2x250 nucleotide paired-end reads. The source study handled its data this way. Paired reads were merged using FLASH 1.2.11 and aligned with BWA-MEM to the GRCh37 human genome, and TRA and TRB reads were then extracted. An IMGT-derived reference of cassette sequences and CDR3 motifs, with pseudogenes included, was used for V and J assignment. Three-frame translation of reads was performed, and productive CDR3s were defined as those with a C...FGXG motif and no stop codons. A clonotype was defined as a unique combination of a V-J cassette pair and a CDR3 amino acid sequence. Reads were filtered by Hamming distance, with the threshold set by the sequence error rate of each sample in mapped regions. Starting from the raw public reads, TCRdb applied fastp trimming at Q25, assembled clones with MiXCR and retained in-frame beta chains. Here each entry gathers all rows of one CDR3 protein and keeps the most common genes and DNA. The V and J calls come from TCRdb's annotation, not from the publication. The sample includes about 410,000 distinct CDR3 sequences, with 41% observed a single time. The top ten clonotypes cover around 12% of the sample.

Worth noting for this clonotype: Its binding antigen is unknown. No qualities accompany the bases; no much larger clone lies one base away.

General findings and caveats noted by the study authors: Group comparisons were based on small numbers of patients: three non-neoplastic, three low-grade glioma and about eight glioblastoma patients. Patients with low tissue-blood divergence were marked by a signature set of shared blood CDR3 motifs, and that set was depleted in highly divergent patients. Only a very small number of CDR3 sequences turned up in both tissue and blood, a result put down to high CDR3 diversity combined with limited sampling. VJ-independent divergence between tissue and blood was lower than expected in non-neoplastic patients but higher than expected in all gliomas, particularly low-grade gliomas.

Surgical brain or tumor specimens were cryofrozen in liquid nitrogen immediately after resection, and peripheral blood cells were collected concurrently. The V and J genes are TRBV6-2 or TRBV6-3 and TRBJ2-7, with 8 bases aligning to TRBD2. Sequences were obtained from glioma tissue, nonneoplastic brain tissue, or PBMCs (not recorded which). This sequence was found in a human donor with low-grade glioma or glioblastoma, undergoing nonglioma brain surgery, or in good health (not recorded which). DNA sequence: TGTGCCAGCAGTTACTCGAAAGCGGGGGCCTACGAGCAGTACTTC. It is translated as CASSYSKAGAYEQYF.